The entry below describes one T cell receptor (beta chain). Antigen specificity is unknown. This specimen belongs to a study of liver allograft versus peripheral blood T cells. Study-wide background: Liver transplant recipients had T cell receptor repertoires compared between transplanted liver and peripheral blood. Study-level findings and limits: Repertoires found inside liver allografts reportedly differed from T cell receptor repertoires in peripheral blood.

TCRdb called the reads again in MiXCR, with one record for every CDR3 protein. The repertoire has over 10,000 distinct CDR3 sequences, about 26% of them found once; the top ten carry 2.2%. This TCR derives from a human patient who had a liver transplant. Some T cells may be transferred from the graft donor.

The CDR3 DNA reads as TGTGCCAGCTCACCGAGCGGGGGCCCCTACGAGCAGTACTTC. Translated, it gives CASSPSGGPYEQYF. The chain has TRBV18 and TRBJ2-7; 8 bases agree with TRBD2. This CDR3 contains 14 residues. V lost 3 bases and J lost 2; bases outside the gene matches: 3. The germline CDR1 and CDR2 sequences are KGHSH and LQKENI. Supplemented by reference TRBV18 and TRBJ2-7, the full variable domain reads NAGVMQNPRHLVRRRGQEARLRCSPMKGHSHVYWYRQLPEEGLKFMVYLQKENIIDESGMPKERFSAEFPKEGPSILRIQQVVRGDSAAYFCASSPSGGPYEQYFGPGTRLTVT.